This record covers a single T cell receptor (beta chain). Its antigen is currently unknown. The source of the sample is a study of graft-versus-host responses after intestinal transplantation. Study-wide context: Grafts that recipients had were multivisceral, liver-intestinal, or isolated intestinal transplants. After anti-thymocyte globulin induction, recipients took tacrolimus and steroids for approximately 3 years. Study-wide points: Ileal or blood samples showed some GvH clones first, and such clones were also found in recipient marrow.

Germline V CDR1 and CDR2: MNHEY, SMNVEV (reference sequence). This CDR3 comprises 16 residues. V was shortened by 0 bases and J by 1 base, with 10 bases between the two germline ends. Profiled with immunoSEQ multiplex PCR; TCRdb holds only in-frame clones, not every one. The sample lists 75,000 to 100,000 clones, 91% occurring once. This chain uses TRBV27 with TRBJ1-5; D is possibly TRBD1 (5 bases). The receptor was isolated from a human donor who was the organ donor for an intestinal transplant. The starting material was unstimulated CD4+ T cells sorted from spleen or lymph node cells, obtained before transplant. The CDR3 loop is CASSLSGGVSNQPQHF. CDR3 DNA sequence: TGTGCCAGCAGTTTATCGGGGGGAGTAAGCAATCAGCCCCAGCATTTT.